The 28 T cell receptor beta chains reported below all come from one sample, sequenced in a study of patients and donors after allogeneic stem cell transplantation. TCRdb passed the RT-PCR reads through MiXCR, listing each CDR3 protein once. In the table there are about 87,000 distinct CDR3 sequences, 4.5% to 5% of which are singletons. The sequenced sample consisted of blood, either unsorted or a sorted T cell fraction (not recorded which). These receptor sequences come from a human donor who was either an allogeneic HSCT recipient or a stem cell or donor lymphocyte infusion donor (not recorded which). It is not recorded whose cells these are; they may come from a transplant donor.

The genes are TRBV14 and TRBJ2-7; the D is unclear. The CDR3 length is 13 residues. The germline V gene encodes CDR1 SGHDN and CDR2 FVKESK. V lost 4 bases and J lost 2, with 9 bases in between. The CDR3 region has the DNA TGTGCCAGCAGCCGTCTTTGGCCCTACGAGCAGTACTTC. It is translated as CASSRLWPYEQYF. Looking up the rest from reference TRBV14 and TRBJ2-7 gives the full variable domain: EAGVTQFPSHSVIEKGQTVTLRCDPISGHDNLYWYRRVMGKEIKFLLHFVKESKQDESGMPNNRFLAERTGGTYSTLKVQPAELEDSGVYFCASSRLWPYEQYFGPGTRLTVT.

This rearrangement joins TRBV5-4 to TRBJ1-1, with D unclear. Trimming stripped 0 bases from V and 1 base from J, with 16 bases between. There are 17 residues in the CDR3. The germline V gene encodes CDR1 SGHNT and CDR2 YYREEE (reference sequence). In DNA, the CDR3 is TGTGCCAGCAGCTTGGGTCTATCAGTGGGATCGAACACTGAAGCTTTCTTT. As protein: CASSLGLSVGSNTEAFF. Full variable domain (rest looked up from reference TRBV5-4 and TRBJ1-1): ETGVTQSPTHLIKTRGQQVTLRCSSQSGHNTVSWYQQALGQGPQFIFQYYREEENGRGNFPPRFSGLQFPNYSSELNVNALELDDSALYLCASSLGLSVGSNTEAFFGQGTRLTVV.

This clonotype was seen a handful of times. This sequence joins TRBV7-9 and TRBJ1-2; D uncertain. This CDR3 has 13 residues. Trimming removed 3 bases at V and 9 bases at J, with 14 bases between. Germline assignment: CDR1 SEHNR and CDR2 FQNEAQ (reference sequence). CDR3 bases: TGTGCCAGCAGCTTTGAGGGATTTAGGAGCTACACCTTC. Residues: CASSFEGFRSYTF.

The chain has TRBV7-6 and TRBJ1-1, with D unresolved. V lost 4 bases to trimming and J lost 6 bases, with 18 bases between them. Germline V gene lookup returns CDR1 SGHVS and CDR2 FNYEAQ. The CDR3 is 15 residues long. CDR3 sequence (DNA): TGTGCCAGCAGCTCTACCCCGGGGTCAAGCGCTGAAGCTTTCTTT. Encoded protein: CASSSTPGSSAEAFF.

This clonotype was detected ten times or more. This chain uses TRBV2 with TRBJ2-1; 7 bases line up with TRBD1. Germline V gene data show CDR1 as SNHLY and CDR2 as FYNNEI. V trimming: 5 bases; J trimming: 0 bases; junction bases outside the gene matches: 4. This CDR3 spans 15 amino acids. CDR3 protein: CASSWDSGSYNEQFF. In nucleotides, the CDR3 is TGTGCCAGCAGTTGGGACAGCGGCTCCTACAATGAGCAGTTCTTC.

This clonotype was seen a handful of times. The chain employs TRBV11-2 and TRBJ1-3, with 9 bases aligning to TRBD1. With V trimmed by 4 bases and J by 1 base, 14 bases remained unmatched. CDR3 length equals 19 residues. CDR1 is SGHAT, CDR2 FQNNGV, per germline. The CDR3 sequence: CASSSPGDRDGLSGNTIYF. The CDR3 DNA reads TGTGCCAGCAGCTCCCCCGGGGACAGGGACGGACTATCTGGAAACACCATATATTTT.

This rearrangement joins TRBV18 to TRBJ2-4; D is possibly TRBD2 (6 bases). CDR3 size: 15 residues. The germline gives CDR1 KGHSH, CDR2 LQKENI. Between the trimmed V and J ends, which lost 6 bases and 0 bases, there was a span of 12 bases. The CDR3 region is CASSPKAGAKNIQYF. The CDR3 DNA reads TGTGCCAGCTCCCCAAAAGCGGGAGCCAAAAACATTCAGTACTTC.

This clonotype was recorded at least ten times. The CDR3 region is CASSLSGNTIYF. For the CDR3, the DNA is TGTGCCAGCAGTTTGTCTGGAAACACCATATATTTT. The V gene is TRBV6-6, the J gene TRBJ1-3; no clear D. Germline V gene data show CDR1 as MNHNY and CDR2 as SVGAGI (reference sequence). V lost 4 bases to trimming and J lost 1 base, with 2 bases between them. The CDR3 extends over 12 amino acids.

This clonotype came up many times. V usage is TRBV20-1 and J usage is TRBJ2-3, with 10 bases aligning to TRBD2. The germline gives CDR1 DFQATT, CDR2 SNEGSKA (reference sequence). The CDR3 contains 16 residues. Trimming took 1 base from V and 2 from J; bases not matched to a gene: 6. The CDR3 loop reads CSARVASGGATDTQYF. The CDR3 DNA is TGCAGTGCTAGAGTGGCAAGCGGGGGGGCCACAGATACGCAGTATTTT.

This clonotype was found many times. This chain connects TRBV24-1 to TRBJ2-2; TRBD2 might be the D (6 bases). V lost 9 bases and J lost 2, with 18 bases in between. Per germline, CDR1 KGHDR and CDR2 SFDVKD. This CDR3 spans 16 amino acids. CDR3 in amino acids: CATEREEAANTGELFF. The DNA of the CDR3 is TGTGCCACCGAGAGGGAGGAGGCAGCCAACACCGGGGAGCTGTTTTTT.

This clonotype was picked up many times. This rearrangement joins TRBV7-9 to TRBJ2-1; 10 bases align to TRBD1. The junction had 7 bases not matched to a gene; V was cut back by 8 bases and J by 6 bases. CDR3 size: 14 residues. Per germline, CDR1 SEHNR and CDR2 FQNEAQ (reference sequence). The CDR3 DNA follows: TGTGCCAGCTTGGGACAGGGGAAACTCAATGAGCAGTTCTTC. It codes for CASLGQGKLNEQFF. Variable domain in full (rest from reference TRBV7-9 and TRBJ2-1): DTGVSQNPRHKITKRGQNVTFRCDPISEHNRLYWYRQTLGQGPEFLTYFQNEAQLEKSRLLSDRFSAERPKGSFSTLEIQRTEQGDSAMYLCASLGQGKLNEQFFGPGTRLTVL.

This CDR3 reads CASTQLDILNTEAFF. The CDR3 coding sequence is TGCGCCAGCACCCAATTGGACATCTTGAACACTGAAGCTTTCTTT. The chain combines TRBV5-1 with TRBJ1-1, with TRBD1 as a possible D gene (5 bases). V lost 6 bases to trimming and J lost 0 bases, with 15 bases between them. Germline values: CDR1 SGHRS, CDR2 YFSETQ. The CDR3 has 15 residues.

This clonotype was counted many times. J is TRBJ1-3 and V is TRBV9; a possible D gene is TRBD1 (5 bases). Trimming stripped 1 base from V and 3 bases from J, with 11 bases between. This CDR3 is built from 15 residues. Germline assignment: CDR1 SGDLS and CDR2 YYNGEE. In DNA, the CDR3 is TGTGCCAGCAGCGTATCGCAGCAGGGTGGAAACACCATATATTTT. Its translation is CASSVSQQGGNTIYF.

DNA for the CDR3: TGTGCCAGCAGTCATAGGGCCCGAGAAGCTTTCTTT. Translated, it gives CASSHRAREAFF. The chain employs TRBV12-3 or TRBV12-4 and TRBJ1-1, with D uncertain. With 5 bases removed from V and 8 bases from J, the gap between germline ends came to 12 bases. The CDR3 is made up of 12 amino acids.

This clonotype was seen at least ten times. Written as DNA, the CDR3 is TGTGCCAGCAGTTTGCAACGGACGGGGGGCTACACCTTC. Its protein is CASSLQRTGGYTF. The rearrangement uses TRBV5-6 and TRBJ1-2, with D unresolved. CDR1 and CDR2 from the germline V gene are SGHDT and YYEEEE. V lost 5 bases and J lost 8, with 16 bases in between. The CDR3 has 13 residues.

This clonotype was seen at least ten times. CDR3 sequence (DNA): TGTGCCAGCACCACAGAACCATATAATCAGCCCCAGCATTTT. Residues: CASTTEPYNQPQHF. This chain uses TRBV2 with TRBJ1-5; no clear D gene. V dropped 7 bases and J dropped 4 bases, with 14 bases sitting between them. The CDR3 totals 14 residues. Per the germline V gene, CDR1 is SNHLY and CDR2 is FYNNEI.

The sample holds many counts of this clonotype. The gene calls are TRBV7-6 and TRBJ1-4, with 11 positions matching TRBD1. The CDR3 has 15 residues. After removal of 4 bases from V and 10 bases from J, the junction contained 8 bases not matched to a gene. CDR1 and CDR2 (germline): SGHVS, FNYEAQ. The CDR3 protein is CASSSGQGGGGKLFF. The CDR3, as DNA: TGTGCCAGCAGCTCGGGACAGGGGGGAGGTGGAAAACTGTTTTTT.

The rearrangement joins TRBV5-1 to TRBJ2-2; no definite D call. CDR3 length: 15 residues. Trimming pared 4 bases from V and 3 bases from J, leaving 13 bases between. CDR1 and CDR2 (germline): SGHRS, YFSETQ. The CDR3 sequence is CASSTTVLDTGELFF. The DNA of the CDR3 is TGCGCCAGCAGCACGACCGTTTTGGACACCGGGGAGCTGTTTTTT.

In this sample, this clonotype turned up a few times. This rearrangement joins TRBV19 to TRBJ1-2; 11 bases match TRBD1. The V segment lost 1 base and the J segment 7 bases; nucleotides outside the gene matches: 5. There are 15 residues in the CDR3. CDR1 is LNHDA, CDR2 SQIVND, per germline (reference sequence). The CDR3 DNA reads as TGTGCCAGTAGTATAGGCCGGGACAGGGGGTTTGGCTACACCTTC. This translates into CASSIGRDRGFGYTF.

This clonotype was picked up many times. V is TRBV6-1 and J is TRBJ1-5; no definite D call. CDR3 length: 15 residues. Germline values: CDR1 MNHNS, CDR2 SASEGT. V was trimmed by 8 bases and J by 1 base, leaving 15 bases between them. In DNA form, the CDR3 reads TGTGCCAGCTCCGCAGGCAGCGGCAGCAATCAGCCCCAGCATTTT. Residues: CASSAGSGSNQPQHF.

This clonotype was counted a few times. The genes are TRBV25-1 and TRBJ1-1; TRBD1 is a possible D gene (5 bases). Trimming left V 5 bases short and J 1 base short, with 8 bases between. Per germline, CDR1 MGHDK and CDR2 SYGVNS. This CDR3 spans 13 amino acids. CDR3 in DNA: TGTGCCAGCAGTTGGGGGGGGAACACTGAAGCTTTCTTT. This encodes CASSWGGNTEAFF.

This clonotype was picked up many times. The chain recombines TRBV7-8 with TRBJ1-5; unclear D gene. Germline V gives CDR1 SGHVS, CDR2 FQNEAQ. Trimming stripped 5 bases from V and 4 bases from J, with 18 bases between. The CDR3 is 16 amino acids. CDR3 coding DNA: TGTGCCAGCAGCGTACTTGTGGGTCGATCAAATCAGCCCCAGCATTTT. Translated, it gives CASSVLVGRSNQPQHF. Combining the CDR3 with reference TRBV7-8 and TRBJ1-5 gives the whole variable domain GAGVSQSPRYKVAKRGQDVALRCDPISGHVSLFWYQQALGQGPEFLTYFQNEAQLDKSGLPSDRFFAERPEGSVSTLKIQRTQQEDSAVYLCASSVLVGRSNQPQHFGDGTRLSIL.

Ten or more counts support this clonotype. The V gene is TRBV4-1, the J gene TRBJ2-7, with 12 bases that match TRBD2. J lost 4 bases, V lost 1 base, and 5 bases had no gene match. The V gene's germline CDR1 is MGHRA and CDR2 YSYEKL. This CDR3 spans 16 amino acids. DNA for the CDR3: TGCGCCAGCAGCCAAGCCCAGACTAGCGGGAGATACGAGCAGTACTTC. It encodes CASSQAQTSGRYEQYF.

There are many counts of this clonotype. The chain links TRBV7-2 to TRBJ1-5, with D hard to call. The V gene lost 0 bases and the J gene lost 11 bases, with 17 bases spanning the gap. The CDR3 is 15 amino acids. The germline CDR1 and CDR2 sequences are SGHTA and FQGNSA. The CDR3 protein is CASSLAWAPDMAQHF. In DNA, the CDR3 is TGTGCCAGCAGCTTAGCCTGGGCCCCGGATATGGCCCAGCATTTT.

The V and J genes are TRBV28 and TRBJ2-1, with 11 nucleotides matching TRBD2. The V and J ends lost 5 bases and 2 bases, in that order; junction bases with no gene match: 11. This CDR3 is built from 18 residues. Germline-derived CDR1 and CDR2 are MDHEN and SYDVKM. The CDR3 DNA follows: TGTGCCAGCAGTCTCCGGGTGGATAGCGGGAGGGCCTACAATGAGCAGTTCTTC. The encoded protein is CASSLRVDSGRAYNEQFF.

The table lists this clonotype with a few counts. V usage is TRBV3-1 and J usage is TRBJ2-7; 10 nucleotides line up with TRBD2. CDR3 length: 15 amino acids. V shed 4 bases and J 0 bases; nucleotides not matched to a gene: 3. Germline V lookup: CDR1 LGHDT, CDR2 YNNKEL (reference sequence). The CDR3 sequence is CASSRGLAASYEQYF. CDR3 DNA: TGTGCCAGCAGCCGAGGACTAGCGGCCTCCTACGAGCAGTACTTC.

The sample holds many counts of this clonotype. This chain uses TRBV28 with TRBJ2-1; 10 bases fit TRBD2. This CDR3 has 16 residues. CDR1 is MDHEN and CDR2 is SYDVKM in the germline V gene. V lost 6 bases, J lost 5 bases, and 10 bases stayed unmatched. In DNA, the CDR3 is TGTGCCAGCAGCCCCGGAGCGGGAGGGATTAACAATGAGCAGTTCTTC. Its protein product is CASSPGAGGINNEQFF.

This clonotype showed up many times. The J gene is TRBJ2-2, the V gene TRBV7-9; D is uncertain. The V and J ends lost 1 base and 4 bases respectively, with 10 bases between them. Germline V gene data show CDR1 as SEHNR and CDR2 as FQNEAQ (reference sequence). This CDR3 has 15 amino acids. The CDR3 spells CASSLVGLSTGELFF. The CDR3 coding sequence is TGTGCCAGCAGCTTAGTCGGCCTGTCCACCGGGGAGCTGTTTTTT.